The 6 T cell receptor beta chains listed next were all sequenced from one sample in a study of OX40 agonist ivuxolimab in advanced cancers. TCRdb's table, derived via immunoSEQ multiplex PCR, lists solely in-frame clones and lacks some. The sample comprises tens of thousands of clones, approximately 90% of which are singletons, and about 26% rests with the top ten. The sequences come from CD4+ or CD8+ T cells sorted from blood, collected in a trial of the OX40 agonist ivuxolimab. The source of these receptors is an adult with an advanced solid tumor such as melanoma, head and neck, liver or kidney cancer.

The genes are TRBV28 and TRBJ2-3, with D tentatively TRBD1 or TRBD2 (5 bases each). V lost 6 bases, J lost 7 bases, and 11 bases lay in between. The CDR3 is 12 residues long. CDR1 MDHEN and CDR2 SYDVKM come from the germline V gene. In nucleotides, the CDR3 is TGTGCCAGCAGCCCGGGGACCCATACGCAGTATTTT. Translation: CASSPGTHTQYF.

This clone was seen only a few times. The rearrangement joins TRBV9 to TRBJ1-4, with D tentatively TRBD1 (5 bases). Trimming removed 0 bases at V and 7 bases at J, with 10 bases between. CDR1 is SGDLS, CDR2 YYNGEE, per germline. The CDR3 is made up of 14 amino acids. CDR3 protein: CASSVGGASEKLFF. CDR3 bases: TGTGCCAGCAGCGTAGGGGGCGCAAGTGAAAAACTGTTTTTT. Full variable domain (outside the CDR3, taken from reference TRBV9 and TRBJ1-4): DSGVTQTPKHLITATGQRVTLRCSPRSGDLSVYWYQQSLDQGLQFLIQYYNGEERAKGNILERFSAQQFPDLHSELNLSSLELGDSALYFCASSVGGASEKLFFGSGTQLSVL.

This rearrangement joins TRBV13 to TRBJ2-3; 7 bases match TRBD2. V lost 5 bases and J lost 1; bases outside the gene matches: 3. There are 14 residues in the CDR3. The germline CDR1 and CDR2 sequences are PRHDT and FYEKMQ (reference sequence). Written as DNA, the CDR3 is TGTGCCAGCAGCGTGGGAGGGGGCACAGATACGCAGTATTTT. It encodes CASSVGGGTDTQYF.

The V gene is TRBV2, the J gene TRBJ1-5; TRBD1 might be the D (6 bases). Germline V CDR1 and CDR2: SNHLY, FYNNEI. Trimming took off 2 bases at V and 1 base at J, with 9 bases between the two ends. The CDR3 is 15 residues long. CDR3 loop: CASSEPGTSNQPQHF. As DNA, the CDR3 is TGTGCCAGCAGTGAACCAGGGACAAGCAATCAGCCCCAGCATTTT.

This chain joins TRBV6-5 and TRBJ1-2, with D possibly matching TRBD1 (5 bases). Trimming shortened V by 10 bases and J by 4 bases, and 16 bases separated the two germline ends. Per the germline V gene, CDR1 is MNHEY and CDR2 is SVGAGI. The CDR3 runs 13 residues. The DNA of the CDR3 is TGTGCCACCCTTCCAGACAGCCTCTATGGCTACACCTTC. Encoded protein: CATLPDSLYGYTF.

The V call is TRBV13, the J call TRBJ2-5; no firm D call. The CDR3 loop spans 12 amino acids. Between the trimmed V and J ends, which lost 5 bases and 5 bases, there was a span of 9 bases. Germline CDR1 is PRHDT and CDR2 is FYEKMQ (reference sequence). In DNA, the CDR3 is TGTGCCAGCAGCCCGGATCGGGAGACCCAGTACTTC. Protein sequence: CASSPDRETQYF.